This TCR beta chain came from a study of PD-L1 blockade in urothelial cancer. On the study more broadly: Prior chemotherapy regimens per patient numbered 0 to 3.

Sequencing used immunoSEQ multiplex PCR; TCRdb keeps in-frame clones, though not all of them. This sample carries about 63,000 clones, roughly 79% of them seen once, and the ten largest clones take around 5.4%. Time point described: pretreatment peripheral blood. CDR1 and CDR2 (germline): LNHDA, SQIVND (reference sequence). This CDR3 is built from 17 residues. V shed 3 bases, J shed 0 bases, and the junction held 9 bases outside the gene matches. The sequences come from PBMCs, collected around atezolizumab (anti-PD-L1) treatment. V is TRBV19 and J is TRBJ1-1, with 8 bases fitting TRBD1. The TCR sequence derives from a man between 65 and 85 years old with urothelial cancer. DNA of the CDR3: TGTGCCAGTAGTATTCCAGCAGGGGGCCGACTGAACACTGAAGCTTTCTTT. Amino acid sequence: CASSIPAGGRLNTEAFF.